Following are 25 T cell receptor beta chains from one sample sequenced in a study of shared clonotypes between healthy human individuals. Here immunoSEQ multiplex PCR was the method, and the copy in TCRdb shows in-frame clones only, minus some. The data show some 530,000 clones, roughly 80% seen once. Sequencing input: PBMCs. Receptors originate from a woman aged 40-49 years in good health. Some clones in this sample may be carry-over from other donors' samples.

This clone was seen only once. The V call is TRBV5-1, the J call TRBJ2-3, with 8 bases lining up with TRBD2. The CDR3 consists of 15 residues. Germline V gene data show CDR1 as SGHRS and CDR2 as YFSETQ. V shed 2 bases and J 2 bases; nucleotides not matched to a gene: 4. The CDR3: CASSFTSGLTDTQYF. The CDR3 DNA reads TGCGCCAGCAGCTTTACTAGCGGACTCACAGATACGCAGTATTTT.

As to this clone: Other nucleotide sequences in the sample specify the same CDR3. The chain couples TRBV30 to TRBJ2-7; tentatively, D is TRBD2 (5 bases). Germline CDR1 and CDR2: GTSNPN and SVGIG (reference sequence). V was clipped by 5 bases and J by 7 bases, with 18 bases between them. CDR3 size: 13 residues. CDR3 sequence: CAWEGPFKGEQYF. CDR3 in DNA: TGTGCCTGGGAGGGTCCCTTTAAGGGTGAGCAGTACTTC.

The chain employs TRBV28 and TRBJ1-5; D perhaps matches TRBD1 (6 bases). Germline V CDR1 and CDR2: MDHEN, SYDVKM. CDR3 length equals 16 residues. The ends were cut back, 5 bases at V and 3 bases at J, with 17 bases in the middle. The CDR3 sequence is CASSPRTGASNQPQHF. Here the CDR3 DNA reads TGTGCCAGCAGTCCCCGGACGGGGGCCTCCAATCAGCCCCAGCATTTT.

In its sample, this clone was seen many times. V gene TRBV5-8 combines with J gene TRBJ1-5; D ambiguous. CDR1 is SGHTS and CDR2 is YDEGEE in the germline V gene. The CDR3 consists of 16 residues. The V and J ends lost 0 bases and 3 bases respectively, with 13 bases between them. In nucleotides, the CDR3 is TGTGCCAGCAGCTTGGCCGGAGGGAGCAACAATCAGCCCCAGCATTTT. The encoded protein is CASSLAGGSNNQPQHF.

The chain combines TRBV19 with TRBJ2-1; 7 positions match TRBD1. CDR3 length: 15 amino acids. The junction had 10 bases not matched to a gene; V was cut back by 3 bases and J by 8 bases. Per the germline V gene, CDR1 is LNHDA and CDR2 is SQIVND (reference sequence). The CDR3 here is CASSILAGGRDEQFF. The CDR3 nucleotides are TGTGCCAGTAGTATCTTGGCAGGGGGTCGGGATGAGCAGTTCTTC.

V usage is TRBV7-2 and J usage is TRBJ1-2; D is unresolved. V gave up 5 bases and J gave up 6 bases, with 16 bases separating them. The CDR3 length is 14 residues. Germline loops: CDR1 SGHTA, CDR2 FQGNSA. CDR3 in amino acids: CASSPMTDRHGYTF. CDR3 nucleotide sequence: TGTGCCAGCAGCCCGATGACGGACCGACATGGCTACACCTTC.

The chain joins TRBV15 to TRBJ1-5, with unresolved D. This CDR3 region has 13 residues. V was trimmed by 4 bases and J by 5 bases, leaving 9 bases between them. The germline CDR1 and CDR2 sequences are LNHNV and YYDKDF (reference sequence). CDR3 nucleotides: TGTGCCACCAGCAAGAACAGAGATCAGCCCCAGCATTTT. Translation: CATSKNRDQPQHF. The variable domain in full, completed from reference TRBV15 and TRBJ1-5, reads DAMVIQNPRYQVTQFGKPVTLSCSQTLNHNVMYWYQQKSSQAPKLLFHYYDKDFNNEADTPDNFQSRRPNTSFCFLDIRSPGLGDTAMYLCATSKNRDQPQHFGDGTRLSIL.

This clone was picked up a small number of times. The chain couples TRBV30 to TRBJ2-5, with unresolved D. There are 12 residues in the CDR3. Per the germline V gene, CDR1 is GTSNPN and CDR2 is SVGIG (reference sequence). Trimming cost V 3 bases and J 0 bases, with 5 bases left between them. The CDR3, as DNA: TGTGCCTGGAGCCCGTACCAAGAGACCCAGTACTTC. It translates to CAWSPYQETQYF.

The chain recombines TRBV13 with TRBJ2-1, with D perhaps assigned TRBD1 or TRBD2 (6 bases each). The CDR3 runs to 14 residues. V was cut by 1 base and J by 5 bases, with 9 bases left in between. CDR1 PRHDT and CDR2 FYEKMQ come from the germline V gene (reference sequence). The CDR3 sequence: CASSLAGAHNEQFF. In nucleotides, the CDR3 is TGTGCCAGCAGCTTAGCGGGGGCTCACAATGAGCAGTTCTTC. Variable domain in full (rest from reference TRBV13 and TRBJ2-1): AAGVIQSPRHLIKEKRETATLKCYPIPRHDTVYWYQQGPGQDPQFLISFYEKMQSDKGSIPDRFSAQQFSDYHSELNMSSLELGDSALYFCASSLAGAHNEQFFGPGTRLTVL.

This chain uses TRBV27 with TRBJ2-1, with 10 bases aligning to TRBD2. After removal of 7 bases from V and 2 bases from J, the junction contained 8 bases not matched to a gene. Per the germline V gene, CDR1 is MNHEY and CDR2 is SMNVEV (reference sequence). The CDR3 spans 16 residues. In nucleotides, the CDR3 is TGTGCCAGCACCTCACCCGGGACTAGCGCCTACAATGAGCAGTTCTTC. This sequence encodes CASTSPGTSAYNEQFF.

J is TRBJ2-7 and V is TRBV7-2; D is unresolved. Germline CDR1 and CDR2: SGHTA and FQGNSA. The CDR3 sequence is 14 residues long. The V and J ends lost 5 bases and 0 bases respectively, with 11 bases between them. Here the CDR3 DNA reads TGTGCCAGCAGCCCCAGACTTACCTCCTACGAGCAGTACTTC. This translates into CASSPRLTSYEQYF.

The chain is built from TRBV29-1 and TRBJ2-1; D might be TRBD1 (6 bases). The CDR3 extends over 13 amino acids. The V end was cut by 5 bases, the J end by 5 bases, with 13 bases between. Germline CDR1 reads SQVTM; CDR2 reads ANQGSEA. DNA of the CDR3: TGCAGCGTTCTGGGACAAGCAAACAATGAGCAGTTCTTC. Translating it yields CSVLGQANNEQFF.

In the case of this clone: The junction shows a germline mismatch at one end, possibly a read error. The rearrangement joins TRBV7-2 to TRBJ2-5, with TRBD2 matching 10 bases. Germline lookup yields CDR1 SGHTA and CDR2 FQGNSA. This CDR3 region has 17 residues. The CDR3 region has the DNA TGTGCCAGCAGCTTAGGGGTGCTAGCGGGAGCGGGTGAGACCCTGTACTTC. Protein product: CASSLGVLAGAGETLYF.

V usage is TRBV7-9 and J usage is TRBJ2-7, with D possibly being TRBD2 (6 bases). The ends were cut back, 6 bases at V and 3 bases at J, with 12 bases in the middle. The CDR3 covers 13 residues. Germline V gene data show CDR1 as SEHNR and CDR2 as FQNEAQ (reference sequence). Here the CDR3 DNA reads TGTGCCAGCAGGACCGGGCGGGACTACGAGCAGTACTTC. This sequence encodes CASRTGRDYEQYF.

The chain has TRBV27 and TRBJ1-2; 8 bases agree with TRBD1. Per the germline V gene, CDR1 is MNHEY and CDR2 is SMNVEV (reference sequence). Germline trimming cut 5 bases from V and 6 bases from J; bases unmatched to any gene: 5. The CDR3 is 13 residues long. The DNA of the CDR3 is TGTGCCAGCAGTCGACAGGGGTATGATGGCTACACCTTC. This codes for CASSRQGYDGYTF.

The rearrangement links TRBV10-3 to TRBJ2-5, with 13 bases aligning to TRBD2. The CDR3 spans 15 residues. V was pared by 4 bases and J by 4 bases, with 3 bases of the junction left unmatched. Germline V gene data show CDR1 as ENHRY and CDR2 as SYGVKD. The CDR3 spells CAISAGTSGTETQYF. CDR3 DNA sequence: TGTGCCATCAGTGCCGGGACTAGCGGGACAGAGACCCAGTACTTC.

A few counts support this clone. Other DNA sequences in the same sample also yield this CDR3. V is TRBV4-1 and J is TRBJ1-1, with 8 bases fitting TRBD1. Trimming at V came to 1 base and at J to 3 bases, leaving 4 bases not matched to a gene. Germline V CDR1 and CDR2: MGHRA, YSYEKL. The CDR3 contains 15 residues. CDR3 residues: CASSQAPDRDTEAFF. CDR3 sequence (DNA): TGCGCCAGCAGCCAAGCCCCGGACAGGGACACTGAAGCTTTCTTT.

Regarding this clone: This sample includes further DNA sequences coding for the same CDR3. The CDR3 DNA sequence: TGTGCCTGGAGTGTGGGCAGCGGGAGGGGGAATGAGCAGTTCTTC. Amino acids: CAWSVGSGRGNEQFF. The chain combines TRBV30 with TRBJ2-1; TRBD2 agrees at 10 bases. The germline V gene has CDR1 GTSNPN and CDR2 SVGIG (reference sequence). This CDR3 region has 15 residues. The ends lost 0 bases at V and 7 bases at J; junction bases unmatched: 6.

The gene calls are TRBV6-4 and TRBJ2-3; a weak D match, TRBD1 (8 bases). Between the trimmed V and J ends, which lost 3 bases and 4 bases, there was a span of 14 bases. The CDR3 is made up of 15 amino acids. The V gene's germline CDR1 is MRHNA and CDR2 SNTAGT. CDR3 coding DNA: TGTGCCAGCAGTGAATACAGGGGGGGGGCAGATACGCAGTATTTT. Its protein product is CASSEYRGGADTQYF.

The CDR3 sequence: CASSLRAWAGPGRNYEQYF. CDR3 nucleotides: TGTGCCAGCAGCTTAAGGGCTTGGGCGGGACCGGGACGCAACTACGAGCAGTACTTC. This chain links TRBV11-2 with TRBJ2-7, with D possibly matching TRBD2 (6 bases). The length of the CDR3 is 19 residues. Trimming took off 2 bases at V and 3 bases at J, with 26 bases between the two ends. Per germline, CDR1 SGHAT and CDR2 FQNNGV.

This clone was seen only once. The gene calls are TRBV4-1 and TRBJ1-3; perhaps TRBD1 as D (6 bases). The V gene lost 0 bases and the J gene lost 0 bases, with 12 bases spanning the gap. The CDR3 contains 17 residues. The germline V gene encodes CDR1 MGHRA and CDR2 YSYEKL. The CDR3 DNA reads TGCGCCAGCAGCCAAGAGCTTACAGGGTACTCTGGAAACACCATATATTTT. Translating it yields CASSQELTGYSGNTIYF.

The J gene is TRBJ2-3, the V gene TRBV5-4; tentative D call: TRBD1 (5 bases). Deletions cut 3 bases from V and 2 bases from J, with 10 bases between. The CDR3 loop spans 14 amino acids. From germline, CDR1 is SGHNT and CDR2 YYREEE (reference sequence). CDR3 protein: CASSSQGTTDTQYF. CDR3 DNA sequence: TGTGCCAGCAGCTCTCAGGGAACCACAGATACGCAGTATTTT.

V and J are TRBV28 and TRBJ1-4; D not resolved. With 6 bases removed from V and 0 bases from J, the gap between germline ends came to 8 bases. This CDR3 spans 14 amino acids. In germline, CDR1 is MDHEN, CDR2 SYDVKM. For the CDR3, the DNA is TGTGCCAGCAGCCGAGTCTCAACTAATGAAAAACTGTTTTTT. Translated: CASSRVSTNEKLFF. Using reference TRBV28 and TRBJ1-4 for the parts outside the CDR3, the full variable domain is DVKVTQSSRYLVKRTGEKVFLECVQDMDHENMFWYRQDPGLGLRLIYFSYDVKMKEKGDIPEGYSVSREKKERFSLILESASTNQTSMYLCASSRVSTNEKLFFGSGTQLSVL.

For the CDR3, the DNA is TGTGCCAGCGTTAGGACAGCAGCCTACGAGCAGTACTTC. It yields the protein CASVRTAAYEQYF. The rearrangement uses TRBV6-4 and TRBJ2-7; D may be TRBD1 (6 bases). Between the trimmed V and J ends, which lost 8 bases and 2 bases, there was a span of 13 bases. The germline V gene encodes CDR1 MRHNA and CDR2 SNTAGT. This CDR3 has 13 amino acids.

The genes are TRBV6-1 and TRBJ2-5, with 8 bases fitting TRBD2. Trimming at V came to 2 bases and at J to 5 bases, leaving 13 bases not matched to a gene. Germline CDR1 reads MNHNS; CDR2 reads SASEGT. This CDR3 region has 17 residues. The chain's CDR3 is CASSERMTGGPGETQYF. Here the CDR3 DNA reads TGTGCCAGCAGTGAAAGAATGACGGGAGGGCCGGGTGAGACCCAGTACTTC.